This TCR beta chain stems from a study of beta chain features in type 1 diabetes. Stem cell-like memory, regulatory, central memory and naive CD4+ cells were sorted via CD45RO/CCR7/CD25/CD127/CD95/CD27. The germline gives CDR1 SGHDN, CDR2 FVKESK. Trimming at V came to 3 bases and at J to 8 bases, leaving 2 bases not matched to a gene. CDR3 length: 14 amino acids. Sequenced material consisted of expressed TCRB transcripts (all of the isolated RNA was reverse transcribed). Naive, central memory and regulatory T cell samples averaged roughly 3.5 million immunoSEQ reads each. Measured with immunoSEQ multiplex PCR; TCRdb has only the in-frame clones, and not every one. This table holds over 150,000 clones, about 9.4% found once. Study results and limitations: Patients with type 1 diabetes showed fewer VDJ junction insertions and more deletions. A potential influence of HLA type upon TCRB rearrangement remained unresolved herein. Within each of all four CD4+ subsets, Type 1 diabetes patients had TCRB CDR3s that were moderately but significantly shorter.

A remark on this clone: Its antigen is not identified.

Sequences were obtained from central memory CD4+ T cells from blood. The chain carries TRBV14 and TRBJ2-1; 12 bases align to TRBD2. This clonotype originated in a man aged 25-45 years with type 1 diabetes. This CDR3 is CASSHTSGGHEQFF. CDR3 bases: TGTGCCAGCAGCCACACTAGCGGGGGGCATGAGCAGTTCTTC.